This T cell receptor beta chain originates from a study of blood T cell repertoires in COVID-19. Study background: Specimens from acute and convalescent COVID-19 originated in the United States, Italy and Spain. Sources were T cells, B-cell-depleted T cells, or PBMCs; the material itself was cDNA or gDNA.

Per the original data handling: Estimates of nucleated cell counts were drawn from the amplification of reference gene primers. Clones were read by immunoSEQ multiplex PCR, and TCRdb kept only the in-frame ones, dropping some. V, J and clone size derive from that table, while D and trimming were established from the DNA sequence. The sample records about 25,000 clones, around 86% being singletons. The length of the CDR3 is 14 residues. CDR1 is MNHEY and CDR2 is SVGAGI in the germline V gene. The V and J ends lost 7 bases and 9 bases, in that order; junction bases with no gene match: 8. Sequenced: peripheral blood. The V gene is TRBV6-5, the J gene TRBJ2-1; 11 nucleotides align to TRBD2. The sequence was obtained from a man between 65 and 85 years old with acute or convalescent COVID-19. This CDR3 is CASKQTSGEIEQFF. As DNA, the CDR3 is TGTGCCAGCAAGCAGACTAGCGGGGAGATTGAGCAGTTCTTC.